Each of the 20 T cell receptor beta chains below was sequenced from the same sample in a study of ipilimumab plus nivolumab after autologous stem cell transplantation (dated by TCRdb to about 2021). Libraries came from the immunoSEQ multiplex PCR assay. Drawn from immuneACCESS, this table holds only the in-frame rearrangements with V and J called that TCRdb kept. Clones are partly lost; checked studies trace under half to an unresolved V gene and leave the rest unexplained. The sample table lists about 84,000 clones, 75% to 85% of them with a count of one. The ten largest clonotypes hold 2% to 2.5% of the sample. Material: PBMCs, obtained in a trial of ipilimumab plus nivolumab as post-transplant consolidation. These TCRs come from a male donor with diffuse large B-cell lymphoma.

The chain uses TRBV5-1 and TRBJ2-1; 10 positions agree with TRBD2. V was pared by 2 bases and J by 2 bases, with 4 bases of the junction left unmatched. Germline V gene lookup returns CDR1 SGHRS and CDR2 YFSETQ. This CDR3 contains 16 residues. The CDR3 region has the DNA TGCGCCAGCAGCTTACTAGCGGGGACTACCTACAATGAGCAGTTCTTC. It yields the protein CASSLLAGTTYNEQFF.

V usage is TRBV9 and J usage is TRBJ2-7; weak D call: TRBD2 (5 bases). V was shortened by 3 bases and J by 6 bases, with 19 bases between the two germline ends. Germline loops: CDR1 SGDLS, CDR2 YYNGEE. The CDR3 contains 15 residues. CDR3 sequence reads: CASSADPTRGSEQYF. CDR3 sequence (DNA): TGTGCCAGCAGCGCCGACCCTACCCGGGGTTCCGAGCAGTACTTC.

The V gene is TRBV5-6, the J gene TRBJ1-2; D is undetermined. The CDR3 is made up of 11 amino acids. Germline lookup yields CDR1 SGHDT and CDR2 YYEEEE. Trimming left V 2 bases short and J 8 bases short, with 7 bases between. The CDR3 bases are TGTGCCAGCAGCTTCCTAACGGGCTACACCTTC. Translated, it gives CASSFLTGYTF.

The genes are TRBV7-2 and TRBJ2-4; D unclear. Germline CDR1 SGHTA, CDR2 FQGNSA. The CDR3 totals 13 residues. The V gene lost 0 bases and the J gene lost 2 bases, with 2 bases spanning the gap. The CDR3 here is CASSLAPKNIQYF. DNA of the CDR3: TGTGCCAGCAGCTTAGCTCCCAAAAACATTCAGTACTTC. The complete variable domain, with remaining parts taken from reference TRBV7-2 and TRBJ2-4, reads GAGVSQSPSNKVTEKGKDVELRCDPISGHTALYWYRQSLGQGLEFLIYFQGNSAPDKSGLPSDRFSAERTGGSVSTLTIQRTQQEDSAVYLCASSLAPKNIQYFGAGTRLSVL.

The rearrangement uses TRBV2 and TRBJ1-2; 7 positions match TRBD1. Germline-derived CDR1 and CDR2 are SNHLY and FYNNEI. Losses at the gene ends were 5 bases for V and 6 bases for J; bases not matched to a gene: 6. The length of the CDR3 is 13 residues. CDR3: CASSSQGRDGYTF. The CDR3 DNA reads TGTGCCAGCAGTTCACAGGGGAGGGATGGCTACACCTTC.

To note about this clone: An end of the junction differs from the germline gene, which may be a read error. This chain uses TRBV7-7 with TRBJ2-7; D might be TRBD2 (5 bases). Germline CDR1 is SSHAT and CDR2 is FNYEAQ (reference sequence). This CDR3 region has 13 residues. CDR3 sequence: CASSSLYGDEQYF. CDR3 nucleotides: TGTGCTAGCAGTTCTCTTTACGGGGACGAGCAGTACTTC.

The chain combines TRBV6-5 with TRBJ2-2; D is perhaps TRBD1 (6 bases). V gave up 0 bases and J gave up 2 bases, with 7 bases separating them. CDR1 and CDR2 (germline): MNHEY, SVGAGI. This CDR3 comprises 15 residues. The chain's CDR3 is CASSYSGQNTGELFF. The CDR3 DNA follows: TGTGCCAGCAGTTACTCGGGACAAAACACCGGGGAGCTGTTTTTT.

This chain joins TRBV28 and TRBJ2-4, with a weak D call TRBD2 (5 bases). Germline-derived CDR1 and CDR2 are MDHEN and SYDVKM. V was cut by 7 bases and J by 2 bases, with 12 bases left in between. The CDR3 spans 14 residues. CDR3 region: CASTTPGTKNIQYF. The CDR3 DNA reads TGTGCCAGCACCACTCCGGGGACCAAAAACATTCAGTACTTC.

V and J are TRBV19 and TRBJ2-2; TRBD2 matches 10 bases. The CDR3 sequence is 16 residues long. Losses at the gene ends were 4 bases for V and 0 bases for J; bases not matched to a gene: 2. The germline gives CDR1 LNHDA, CDR2 SQIVND (reference sequence). The CDR3 loop reads CASSTAGGTNTGELFF. DNA of the CDR3: TGTGCCAGTAGTACAGCGGGGGGGACGAACACCGGGGAGCTGTTTTTT.

The CDR3 nucleotides read TGTGCCAGTCGCCGGAGATTGGCAGATACGCAGTATTTT. It yields the protein CASRRRLADTQYF. The V gene is TRBV19, the J gene TRBJ2-3, with D unclear. The CDR3 is 13 residues long. Germline V gene lookup returns CDR1 LNHDA and CDR2 SQIVND (reference sequence). Trimming shortened V by 8 bases and J by 4 bases, and 13 bases separated the two germline ends.

This chain uses TRBV28 with TRBJ2-7; TRBD1 matches 8 bases. The CDR3 runs 13 residues. The V gene end was trimmed by 4 bases and the J gene end by 4 bases; junction bases not matched to a gene: 3. Germline CDR1 MDHEN, CDR2 SYDVKM. CDR3 sequence: CASSSGQGYEQYF. CDR3 bases: TGTGCCAGCAGTTCCGGACAGGGATACGAGCAGTACTTC.

V is TRBV18 and J is TRBJ2-3, with 10 bases lining up with TRBD2. The germline V gene encodes CDR1 KGHSH and CDR2 LQKENI. V was pared by 2 bases and J by 5 bases, with 7 bases of the junction left unmatched. This CDR3 is 16 amino acids long. CDR3 loop: CASSPVTSGVIDTQYF. DNA for the CDR3: TGTGCCAGCTCACCAGTTACTAGCGGGGTAATAGATACGCAGTATTTT.

J is TRBJ1-5 and V is TRBV4-1; D is perhaps TRBD1 (6 bases). The CDR3 is 15 amino acids. Per the germline V gene, CDR1 is MGHRA and CDR2 is YSYEKL. Trimming removed 4 bases at V and 6 bases at J, with 16 bases between. The chain's CDR3 is CASSRTYGGLQPQHF. CDR3 nucleotides: TGCGCCAGCAGCCGCACTTACGGGGGGCTTCAGCCCCAGCATTTT.

V and J are TRBV9 and TRBJ1-3; 7 nucleotides line up with TRBD1. CDR1 is SGDLS and CDR2 is YYNGEE in the germline V gene. V shed 7 bases, J shed 2 bases, and the junction held 0 bases outside the gene matches. This CDR3 has 12 residues. This chain's CDR3 is CASGTAGNTIYF. In DNA, the CDR3 is TGTGCCAGCGGGACAGCTGGAAACACCATATATTTT.

This clone was seen only once. This rearrangement joins TRBV5-1 to TRBJ2-7, with D hard to call. With 4 bases removed from V and 1 base from J, the gap between germline ends came to 12 bases. The CDR3 contains 14 residues. Per germline, CDR1 SGHRS and CDR2 YFSETQ. The CDR3 DNA is TGCGCCAGCAGCACTGACTCTTGGTCCTACGAGCAGTACTTC. Its translation is CASSTDSWSYEQYF. Supplemented by reference TRBV5-1 and TRBJ2-7, the full variable domain reads KAGVTQTPRYLIKTRGQQVTLSCSPISGHRSVSWYQQTPGQGLQFLFEYFSETQRNKGNFPGRFSGRQFSNSRSEMNVSTLELGDSALYLCASSTDSWSYEQYFGPGTRLTVT.

The rearrangement links TRBV5-4 to TRBJ2-2; D is unresolved. CDR3 size: 15 residues. Between the trimmed V and J ends, which lost 4 bases and 2 bases, there was a span of 12 bases. Germline loops: CDR1 SGHNT, CDR2 YYREEE (reference sequence). The CDR3 protein is CASSTDDTNTGELFF. The CDR3 bases are TGTGCCAGCAGCACTGACGACACAAACACCGGGGAGCTGTTTTTT.

The chain is built from TRBV6-6 and TRBJ1-4; 9 nucleotides align to TRBD1. This CDR3 region has 14 residues. The junction had 2 bases not matched to a gene; V was cut back by 2 bases and J by 7 bases. CDR1 and CDR2 (germline): MNHNY, SVGAGI (reference sequence). The chain's CDR3 is CASSYRDRVEKLFF. The CDR3 bases are TGTGCCAGCAGTTACCGGGACAGGGTTGAAAAACTGTTTTTT.

This sequence joins TRBV27 and TRBJ2-2; 14 bases align to TRBD2. In germline, CDR1 is MNHEY, CDR2 SMNVEV (reference sequence). CDR3 size: 18 residues. After removal of 7 bases from V and 5 bases from J, the junction contained 12 bases not matched to a gene. The CDR3 coding sequence is TGTGCCAGCACCCGTTCGACTAGCGGGGGGGCCACAACCGGGGAGCTGTTTTTT. It codes for CASTRSTSGGATTGELFF.

The chain is built from TRBV15 and TRBJ2-2; perhaps TRBD1 as D (5 bases). Per the germline V gene, CDR1 is LNHNV and CDR2 is YYDKDF (reference sequence). The CDR3 covers 15 residues. V lost 5 bases and J lost 0, with 10 bases in between. CDR3 coding DNA: TGTGCCACCAGCGCCGGCAGGGCGAACACCGGGGAGCTGTTTTTT. It yields the protein CATSAGRANTGELFF.

The chain recombines TRBV19 with TRBJ2-5, with D unclear. Germline CDR1 reads LNHDA; CDR2 reads SQIVND (reference sequence). The V end was cut by 1 base, the J end by 5 bases, with 8 bases between. The CDR3 covers 13 residues. As DNA, the CDR3 is TGTGCCAGTAGTATAGGGGGTTGGGAGACCCAGTACTTC. Protein product: CASSIGGWETQYF. Combining the CDR3 with reference TRBV19 and TRBJ2-5 gives the whole variable domain DGGITQSPKYLFRKEGQNVTLSCEQNLNHDAMYWYRQDPGQGLRLIYYSQIVNDFQKGDIAEGYSVSREKKESFPLTVTSAQKNPTAFYLCASSIGGWETQYFGPGTRLLVL.